This T cell receptor (beta chain) was identified during a study of T cells in localized non-small cell lung cancer (dated by TCRdb to the early 2020s). For the study in its entirety: Comparing tumors with uninvolved tumor-adjacent lungs, the study looked at the T cell repertoires of 200 to 250 patients with early-stage NSCLC. The cohort consisted of approximately 240 treatment-naive NSCLC patients whose localized lung tumors had been resected. Of the NSCLC patients, 120 to 150 were male and 85 to 110 were female, and the mean age was approximately 66 years. Summary of the overall study and its limitations: Higher blood T cell density associated with longer overall survival, while higher adjacent-lung clonality associated with shorter survival. Since the design was exploratory, TCR variables were selected using unadjusted p-values with no false-discovery rate correction. Of the top 100 tumor clones, a median of roughly 53 were detected in paired uninvolved adjacent lung; some 28 were also among that lung's top 100. Multi-region tumor sequencing was not performed, so intratumor heterogeneity could not be excluded. The highest T cell clonality was observed in uninvolved tumor-adjacent lung, where clonality exceeded that of tumor, suggesting that antigenic responses were more focused in uninvolved tumor-adjacent lung.

At diagnosis, tumor, uninvolved tumor-adjacent lung and peripheral blood were collected and then preserved as a mix of FFPE and fresh-frozen material. Blood samples were analyzed as peripheral blood mononuclear cells for TCR repertoire profiling. Taken from the germline V gene, the CDR1 and CDR2 loops are WSHSY and SAAADI. V gives up 0 bases and J gives up 4 bases, and the segment between their germline ends measures 15 bases. Inclusive of the bounding cysteine and phenylalanine, the CDR3 is 17 residues long. Only the CDR3 portion is preserved as DNA: 51 bases, with reading frame beginning at the first base. The immunoSEQ Assay was used to sequence TCR beta CDR3 regions from DNA. Concerning the study's data processing: To compute T cell density, TCR beta template counts were normalized to usable DNA, which was estimated by amplifying housekeeping genes. Using the preseqR package, richness was estimated by extrapolating to 120,000 templates for tissue samples and 400,000 templates for PBMC samples. Clonality was defined as one minus Pielou's evenness. To identify tissue-enriched TCRs, differential abundance testing was run on productive amino-acid clonotypes with a minimum total count of 5 and an alpha of 0.1. The Jaccard Index and the Morisita Overlap Index were used to measure how much the repertoires overlapped between compartments. GLIPH grouped TCR beta CDR3s together with public tetramer-defined viral CDR3s, and a viral motif had to include at least three viral sequences and also show V-gene enrichment. TCRdb provides this immuneACCESS table in a form limited to in-frame rearrangements. Some clones are lacking; in checked studies, under half of them reflect an unresolved V gene, and why the rest are absent is not known. V, J and clone size were drawn from that table, and D and trimming were deduced from the DNA. For this sample the table gives more than 40,000 clones, of which about 85% were detected only once. The ten largest clones represent roughly 2.5% of the sample.

A note on this clone: Its antigen is unknown. Base qualities are missing; no much larger clone stands one base away.

The rearranged segments are TRBV10-2 and TRBJ2-2; TRBD2 could be the D gene, as 7 bases match. The receptor was derived from a man aged 40 to 70 with stage II lung adenocarcinoma. The specimen was PBMCs, collected before any cancer treatment. The DNA reads as follows: TGCGCCAGCAGTGAGTCGTTTGCGGGGGCTATCACCGGGGAGCTGTTTTTT. Its protein is CASSESFAGAITGELFF.